This T cell receptor beta chain was found in a study of spatial heterogeneity in lung cancer. In this sample, this clonotype turned up many times. This beta chain is a stray sequence in a library constructed for alpha chains; its clone size is not meaningful. V lost 7 bases and J lost 0, with 10 bases in between. Germline CDR1 is MDHEN and CDR2 is SYDVKM. This CDR3 region has 15 residues. A unique molecular identifier was carried by every single TCR cDNA molecule. A single record per CDR3 protein comes from TCRdb applying MiXCR to the 5' RACE reads. The sample lists 10,000 to 11,000 distinct CDR3 sequences, around 6.5% occurring once. Time point given: sample taken at primary tumor resection. Sequencing was performed on whole RNA extracted from tumor and nontumor lung tissue, or from frozen PBMC, and the material was left unsorted.

The sequence was collected from a male donor with early-stage non-small cell lung cancer. Sequenced material: PBMCs, taken at surgery. The V call is TRBV28, the J call TRBJ2-6, with a weak D call TRBD1 (5 bases). The DNA of the CDR3 is TGTGCCAGCAATCCGACAGCCTCTGGGGCCAACGTCCTGACTTTC. It specifies CASNPTASGANVLTF.